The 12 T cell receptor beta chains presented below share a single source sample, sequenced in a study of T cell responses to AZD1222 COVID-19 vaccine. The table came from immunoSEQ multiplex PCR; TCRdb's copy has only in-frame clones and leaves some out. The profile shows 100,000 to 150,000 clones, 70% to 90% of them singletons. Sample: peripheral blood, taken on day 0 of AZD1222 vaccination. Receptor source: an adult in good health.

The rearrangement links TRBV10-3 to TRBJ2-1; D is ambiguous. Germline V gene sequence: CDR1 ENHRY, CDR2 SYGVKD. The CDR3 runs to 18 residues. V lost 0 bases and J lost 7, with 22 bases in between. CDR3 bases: TGTGCCATCAGTGAGTCGATCTTTGGCCGTTCGTCGGCTAATGAGCAGTTCTTC. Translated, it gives CAISESIFGRSSANEQFF.

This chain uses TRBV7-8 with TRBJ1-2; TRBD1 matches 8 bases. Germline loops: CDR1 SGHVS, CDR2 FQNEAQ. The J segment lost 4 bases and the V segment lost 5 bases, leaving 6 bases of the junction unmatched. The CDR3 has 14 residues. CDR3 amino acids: CASSHEDRVYGYTF. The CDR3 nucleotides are TGTGCCAGCAGCCACGAGGACAGGGTCTATGGCTACACCTTC.

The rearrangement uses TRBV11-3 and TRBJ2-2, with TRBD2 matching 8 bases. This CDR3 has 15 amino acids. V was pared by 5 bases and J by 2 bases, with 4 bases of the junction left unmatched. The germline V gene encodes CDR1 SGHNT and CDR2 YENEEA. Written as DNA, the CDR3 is TGTGCCAGCAGCCCCCGGGGGGGAAACACCGGGGAGCTGTTTTTT. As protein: CASSPRGGNTGELFF. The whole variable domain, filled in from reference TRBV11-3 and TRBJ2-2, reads EAGVVQSPRYKIIEKKQPVAFWCNPISGHNTLYWYLQNLGQGPELLIRYENEEAVDDSQLPKDRFSAERLKGVDSTLKIQPAELGDSAVYLCASSPRGGNTGELFFGEGSRLTVL.

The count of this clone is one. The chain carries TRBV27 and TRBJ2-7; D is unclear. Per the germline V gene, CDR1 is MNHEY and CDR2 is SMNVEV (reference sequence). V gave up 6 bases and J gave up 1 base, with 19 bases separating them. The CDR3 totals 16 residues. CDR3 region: CASSLTRRSSSYEQYF. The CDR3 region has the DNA TGTGCCAGCAGCCTGACCCGGAGAAGTAGTTCCTACGAGCAGTACTTC.

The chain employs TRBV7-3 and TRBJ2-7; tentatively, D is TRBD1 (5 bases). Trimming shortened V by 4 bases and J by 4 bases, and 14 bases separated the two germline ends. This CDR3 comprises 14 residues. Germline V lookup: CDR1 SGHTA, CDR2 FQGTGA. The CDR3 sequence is CASSSQGLVYEQYF. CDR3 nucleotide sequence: TGTGCCAGCAGCTCCCAGGGTTTAGTTTACGAGCAGTACTTC.

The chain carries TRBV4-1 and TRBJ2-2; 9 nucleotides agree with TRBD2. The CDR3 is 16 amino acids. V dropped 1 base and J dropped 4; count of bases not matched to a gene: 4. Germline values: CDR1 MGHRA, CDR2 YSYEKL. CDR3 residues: CASSQVLAGSTGELFF. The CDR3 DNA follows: TGCGCCAGCAGCCAAGTCCTAGCGGGAAGCACCGGGGAGCTGTTTTTT.

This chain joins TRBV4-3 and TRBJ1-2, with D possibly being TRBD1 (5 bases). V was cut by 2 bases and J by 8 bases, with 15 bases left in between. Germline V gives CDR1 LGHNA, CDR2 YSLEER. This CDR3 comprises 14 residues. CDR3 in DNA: TGCGCCAGCAGCCAATCCGAACAGGCATGGGGCTACACCTTC. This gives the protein CASSQSEQAWGYTF.

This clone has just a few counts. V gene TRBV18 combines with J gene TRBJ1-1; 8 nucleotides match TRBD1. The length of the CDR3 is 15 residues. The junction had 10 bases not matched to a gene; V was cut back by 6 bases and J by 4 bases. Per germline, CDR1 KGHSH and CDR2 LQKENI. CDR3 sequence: CASSQAGQGGTEAFF. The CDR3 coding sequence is TGTGCCAGCTCCCAGGCTGGACAGGGTGGCACTGAAGCTTTCTTT. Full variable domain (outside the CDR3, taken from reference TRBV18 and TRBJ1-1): NAGVMQNPRHLVRRRGQEARLRCSPMKGHSHVYWYRQLPEEGLKFMVYLQKENIIDESGMPKERFSAEFPKEGPSILRIQQVVRGDSAAYFCASSQAGQGGTEAFFGQGTRLTVV.

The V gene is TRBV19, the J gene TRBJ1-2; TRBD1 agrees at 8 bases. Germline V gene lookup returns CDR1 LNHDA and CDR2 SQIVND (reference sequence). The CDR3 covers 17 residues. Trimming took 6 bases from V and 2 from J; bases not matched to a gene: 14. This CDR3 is CASSLVSADRENYGYTF. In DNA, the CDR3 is TGTGCCAGTAGCTTAGTATCTGCGGACAGGGAGAACTATGGCTACACCTTC.

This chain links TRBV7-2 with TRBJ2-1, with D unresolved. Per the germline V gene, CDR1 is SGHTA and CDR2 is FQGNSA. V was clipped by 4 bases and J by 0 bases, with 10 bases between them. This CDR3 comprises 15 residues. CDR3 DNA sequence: TGTGCCAGCAGCTCCGCGTGGGGCTCCTACAATGAGCAGTTCTTC. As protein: CASSSAWGSYNEQFF.

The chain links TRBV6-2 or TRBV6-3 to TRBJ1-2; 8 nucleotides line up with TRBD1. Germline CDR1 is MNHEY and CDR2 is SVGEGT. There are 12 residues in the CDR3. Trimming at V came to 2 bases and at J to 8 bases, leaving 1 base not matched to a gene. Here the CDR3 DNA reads TGTGCCAGCAGTTACGACAGGGGAGGCTACACCTTC. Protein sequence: CASSYDRGGYTF.

The CDR3 DNA is TGCGCCAGCAGTTGGTACCGGGACCGTTACACTGAAGCTTTCTTT. Its protein product is CASSWYRDRYTEAFF. The rearrangement uses TRBV10-1 and TRBJ1-1; possibly TRBD1 for D (5 bases). The V and J ends lost 5 bases and 3 bases respectively, with 16 bases between them. This CDR3 comprises 15 residues. Germline lookup yields CDR1 WNHNN and CDR2 SYGVQD (reference sequence).